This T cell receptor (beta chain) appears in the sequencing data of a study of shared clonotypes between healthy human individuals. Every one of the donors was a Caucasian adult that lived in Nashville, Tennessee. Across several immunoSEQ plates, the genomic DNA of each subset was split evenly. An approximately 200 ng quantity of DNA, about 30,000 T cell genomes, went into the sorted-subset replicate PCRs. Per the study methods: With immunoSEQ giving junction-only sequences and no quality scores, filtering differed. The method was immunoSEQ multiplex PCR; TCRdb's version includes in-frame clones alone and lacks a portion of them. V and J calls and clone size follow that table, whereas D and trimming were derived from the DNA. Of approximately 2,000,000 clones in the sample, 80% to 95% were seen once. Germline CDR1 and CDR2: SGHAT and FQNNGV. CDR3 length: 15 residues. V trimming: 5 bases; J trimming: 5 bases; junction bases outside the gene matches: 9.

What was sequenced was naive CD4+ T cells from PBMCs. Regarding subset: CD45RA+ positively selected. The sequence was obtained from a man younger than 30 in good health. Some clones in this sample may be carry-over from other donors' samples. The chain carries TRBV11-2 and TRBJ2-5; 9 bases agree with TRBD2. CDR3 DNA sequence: TGTGCCAGCAGCGACGGCGGGAGGGGCCTTGAGACCCAGTACTTC. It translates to CASSDGGRGLETQYF.